These 10 T cell receptor beta chains were all obtained from the same sample, sequenced in a study of blood T cell repertoires in COVID-19. Clones were sequenced by immunoSEQ multiplex PCR, and TCRdb holds only the in-frame ones, with some missing. The sample lists 200,000 or so clones, roughly 84% occurring once. Material: peripheral blood. All receptors derive from a man in his fifties or sixties who had recovered from COVID-19.

The sample holds a few counts of this clone. The rearrangement joins TRBV2 to TRBJ2-7; D ambiguous. V was shortened by 5 bases and J by 0 bases, with 5 bases between the two germline ends. The CDR3 extends over 12 amino acids. From germline, CDR1 is SNHLY and CDR2 FYNNEI. The CDR3 protein is CASSLSSYEQYF. Here the CDR3 DNA reads TGTGCCAGCAGTCTGAGCTCCTACGAGCAGTACTTC.

The chain uses TRBV28 and TRBJ1-4; tentative D call: TRBD1 (5 bases). CDR3 length equals 14 residues. V lost 5 bases, J lost 8 bases, and 15 bases lay in between. Germline V gene sequence: CDR1 MDHEN, CDR2 SYDVKM. The CDR3 region has the DNA TGTGCCAGCAGTGGGACTTATGGGTCAGAAAAACTGTTTTTT. Protein sequence: CASSGTYGSEKLFF.

This chain uses TRBV5-1 with TRBJ2-1, with a tentative D call TRBD2 (6 bases). The CDR3 length is 15 residues. The V gene's germline CDR1 is SGHRS and CDR2 YFSETQ. Trimming removed 4 bases from V and 1 base from J, with 12 bases in between. The DNA of the CDR3 is TGCGCCAGCAGCCCCTACGGGGGTTCCTACAATGAGCAGTTCTTC. Its protein product is CASSPYGGSYNEQFF.

The gene calls are TRBV3-1 (or the pseudogene TRBV3-2) and TRBJ2-1, with D possibly matching TRBD1 (6 bases). This CDR3 region has 17 residues. Germline V gene data show CDR1 as LGHDT and CDR2 as YNNKEL (reference sequence). V shed 0 bases and J shed 8 bases, with 20 bases lying between them. CDR3 bases: TGTGCCAGCAGCCAAGATTGGGGGTCAGGGGACGGGGATGAGCAGTTCTTC. Translating it yields CASSQDWGSGDGDEQFF.

This chain joins TRBV7-9 and TRBJ2-3, with D possibly being TRBD2 (5 bases). Germline V gene lookup returns CDR1 SEHNR and CDR2 FQNEAQ (reference sequence). The CDR3 totals 16 residues. V lost 4 bases to trimming and J lost 2 bases, with 16 bases between them. The CDR3 sequence is CASSSYWGASTDTQYF. CDR3 DNA: TGTGCCAGCAGCTCCTATTGGGGAGCGTCCACAGATACGCAGTATTTT.

The rearrangement joins TRBV6-6 to TRBJ2-1, with 8 nucleotides matching TRBD1. The length of the CDR3 is 15 residues. With V trimmed by 4 bases and J by 2 bases, 4 bases remained unmatched. Germline lookup yields CDR1 MNHNY and CDR2 SVGAGI (reference sequence). CDR3: CASSSTGVAYNEQFF. DNA for the CDR3: TGTGCCAGCAGTTCGACAGGGGTTGCCTACAATGAGCAGTTCTTC.

This clone was observed a few times. The chain couples TRBV5-1 to TRBJ2-1; 8 nucleotides align to TRBD2. V gave up 0 bases and J gave up 15 bases; unmatched junction bases: 8. The CDR3 consists of 13 residues. Germline lookup yields CDR1 SGHRS and CDR2 YFSETQ. The CDR3 DNA sequence: TGCGCCAGCAGCTTGGACCGGGAGGGCCCAACGTTCTTC. Translated, it gives CASSLDREGPTFF.

This clone turned up a few times. The chain carries TRBV7-9 and TRBJ2-1; TRBD2 matches at 8 bases. This CDR3 contains 16 residues. Germline V gene lookup returns CDR1 SEHNR and CDR2 FQNEAQ (reference sequence). The V segment lost 5 bases and the J segment 4 bases; nucleotides outside the gene matches: 10. CDR3 in amino acids: CASSGHLAGLYNEQFF. DNA of the CDR3: TGTGCCAGCAGCGGCCATCTAGCGGGCTTATACAATGAGCAGTTCTTC.

V is TRBV28 and J is TRBJ2-1, with TRBD1 as a possible D gene (6 bases). Germline CDR1 MDHEN, CDR2 SYDVKM. CDR3 size: 13 residues. V dropped 6 bases and J dropped 9 bases, with 15 bases sitting between them. The CDR3 DNA follows: TGTGCCAGCAGGGATCCAGGGGTAGGTGAGCAGTTCTTC. Translation: CASRDPGVGEQFF.

V gene TRBV28 combines with J gene TRBJ2-2, with unresolved D. The length of the CDR3 is 12 residues. The germline CDR1 and CDR2 sequences are MDHEN and SYDVKM. V lost 3 bases and J 6 bases, leaving 5 bases between the germline ends. The CDR3 DNA reads as TGTGCCAGCAGTTTGAGCCCCGGGGAGCTGTTTTTT. Amino acid sequence: CASSLSPGELFF.